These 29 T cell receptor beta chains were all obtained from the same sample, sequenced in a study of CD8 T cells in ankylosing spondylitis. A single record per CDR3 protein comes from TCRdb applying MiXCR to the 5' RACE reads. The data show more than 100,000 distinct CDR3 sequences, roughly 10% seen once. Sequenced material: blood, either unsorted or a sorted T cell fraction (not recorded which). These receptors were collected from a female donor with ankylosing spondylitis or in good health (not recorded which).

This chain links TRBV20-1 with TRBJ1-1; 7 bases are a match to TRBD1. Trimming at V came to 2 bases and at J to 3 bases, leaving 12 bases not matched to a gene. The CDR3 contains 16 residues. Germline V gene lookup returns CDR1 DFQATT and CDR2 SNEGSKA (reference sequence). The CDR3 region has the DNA TGCAGTGCTAGAAATCCGAAAAGGGGGCAAGACACTGAAGCTTTCTTT. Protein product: CSARNPKRGQDTEAFF.

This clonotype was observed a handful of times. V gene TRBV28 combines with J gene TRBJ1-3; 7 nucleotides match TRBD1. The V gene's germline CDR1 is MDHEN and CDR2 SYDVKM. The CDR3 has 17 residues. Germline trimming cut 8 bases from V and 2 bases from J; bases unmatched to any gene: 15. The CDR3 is CASVGEGARIPGNTIYF. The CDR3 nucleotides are TGTGCCAGCGTGGGGGAGGGGGCGCGTATCCCTGGAAACACCATATATTTT.

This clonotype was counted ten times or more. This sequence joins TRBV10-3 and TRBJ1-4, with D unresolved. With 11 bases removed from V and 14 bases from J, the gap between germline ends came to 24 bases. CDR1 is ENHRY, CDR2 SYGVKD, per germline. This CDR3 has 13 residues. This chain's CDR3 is CAGKTGPLKRLFF. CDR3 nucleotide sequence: TGTGCCGGAAAAACCGGGCCTTTAAAACGGCTGTTTTTT.

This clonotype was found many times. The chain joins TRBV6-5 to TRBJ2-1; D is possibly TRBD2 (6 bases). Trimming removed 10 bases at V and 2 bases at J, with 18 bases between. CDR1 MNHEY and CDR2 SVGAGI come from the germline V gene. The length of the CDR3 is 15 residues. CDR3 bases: TGTGCCACCTCAACTCTAGCGTGGACCTACAATGAGCAGTTCTTC. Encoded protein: CATSTLAWTYNEQFF.

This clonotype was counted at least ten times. The chain's CDR3 is CSARTGDQPQHF. The DNA of the CDR3 is TGCAGTGCTAGGACTGGGGATCAGCCCCAGCATTTT. The gene calls are TRBV20-1 and TRBJ1-5; D gene ambiguous. Trimming removed 3 bases from V and 5 bases from J, with 8 bases in between. CDR1 is DFQATT, CDR2 SNEGSKA, per germline (reference sequence). The CDR3 extends over 12 amino acids.

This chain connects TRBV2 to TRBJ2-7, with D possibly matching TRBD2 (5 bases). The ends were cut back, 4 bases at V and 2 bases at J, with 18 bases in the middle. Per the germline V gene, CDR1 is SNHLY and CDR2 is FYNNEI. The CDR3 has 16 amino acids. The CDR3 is CASSAPRDYLPYEQYF. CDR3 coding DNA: TGTGCCAGCAGTGCCCCCCGCGACTACCTTCCCTACGAGCAGTACTTC. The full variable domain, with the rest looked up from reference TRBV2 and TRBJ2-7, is EPEVTQTPSHQVTQMGQEVILRCVPISNHLYFYWYRQILGQKVEFLVSFYNNEISEKSEIFDDQFSVERPDGSNFTLKIRSTKLEDSAMYFCASSAPRDYLPYEQYFGPGTRLTVT.

The CDR3 here is CASRGQGAGYEQYF. The CDR3 DNA sequence: TGTGCCAGCAGGGGACAGGGGGCTGGCTACGAGCAGTACTTC. The chain links TRBV12-3 or TRBV12-4 to TRBJ2-7; 12 bases agree with TRBD1. The CDR3 is 14 residues long. V lost 6 bases to trimming and J lost 3 bases; unmatched junction nucleotides: 3.

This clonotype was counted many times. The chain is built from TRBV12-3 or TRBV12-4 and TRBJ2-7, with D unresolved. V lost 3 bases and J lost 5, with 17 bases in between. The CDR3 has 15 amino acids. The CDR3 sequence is CASSFKGQPPHEQYF. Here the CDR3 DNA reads TGTGCCAGCAGTTTCAAGGGCCAGCCCCCTCACGAGCAGTACTTC.

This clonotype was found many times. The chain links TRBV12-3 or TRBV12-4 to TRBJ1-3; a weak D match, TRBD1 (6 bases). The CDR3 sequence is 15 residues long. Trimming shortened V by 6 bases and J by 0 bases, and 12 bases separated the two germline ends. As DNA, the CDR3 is TGTGCCAGCAGGCCTGGACAGAGCTCTGGAAACACCATATATTTT. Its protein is CASRPGQSSGNTIYF.

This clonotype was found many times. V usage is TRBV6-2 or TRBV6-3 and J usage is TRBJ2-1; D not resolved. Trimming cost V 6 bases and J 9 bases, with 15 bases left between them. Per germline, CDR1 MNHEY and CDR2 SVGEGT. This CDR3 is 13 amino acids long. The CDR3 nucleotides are TGTGCCAGCAGCCCCCTCCTAGGTACTGAGCAGTTCTTC. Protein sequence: CASSPLLGTEQFF.

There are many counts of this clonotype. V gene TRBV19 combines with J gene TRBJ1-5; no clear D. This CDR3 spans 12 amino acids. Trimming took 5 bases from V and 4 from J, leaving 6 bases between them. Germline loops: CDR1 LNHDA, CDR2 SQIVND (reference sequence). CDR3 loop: CASSGDNQPQHF. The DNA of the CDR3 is TGTGCCAGTAGTGGAGATAATCAGCCCCAGCATTTT.

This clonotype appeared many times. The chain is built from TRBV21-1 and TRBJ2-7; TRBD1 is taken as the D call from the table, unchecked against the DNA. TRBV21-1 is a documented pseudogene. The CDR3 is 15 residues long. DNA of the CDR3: TGTGCCAGCAGCTTCCACAGGGGCCTCTCCTACGAGCAGTACTTC. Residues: CASSFHRGLSYEQYF.

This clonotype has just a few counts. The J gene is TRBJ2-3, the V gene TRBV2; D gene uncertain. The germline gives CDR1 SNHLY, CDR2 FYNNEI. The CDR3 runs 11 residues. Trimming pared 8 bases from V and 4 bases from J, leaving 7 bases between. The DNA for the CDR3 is TGTGCCAGCCTGATGGCAGATACGCAGTATTTT. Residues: CASLMADTQYF. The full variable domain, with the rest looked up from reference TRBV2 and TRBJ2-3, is EPEVTQTPSHQVTQMGQEVILRCVPISNHLYFYWYRQILGQKVEFLVSFYNNEISEKSEIFDDQFSVERPDGSNFTLKIRSTKLEDSAMYFCASLMADTQYFGPGTRLTVL.

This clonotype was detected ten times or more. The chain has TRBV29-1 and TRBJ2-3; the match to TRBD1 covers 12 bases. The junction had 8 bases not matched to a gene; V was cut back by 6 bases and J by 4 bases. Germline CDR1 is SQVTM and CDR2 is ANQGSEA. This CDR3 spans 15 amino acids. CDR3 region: CSVLLGQGASDTQYF. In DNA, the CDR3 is TGCAGCGTGCTATTGGGACAGGGGGCTTCAGATACGCAGTATTTT.

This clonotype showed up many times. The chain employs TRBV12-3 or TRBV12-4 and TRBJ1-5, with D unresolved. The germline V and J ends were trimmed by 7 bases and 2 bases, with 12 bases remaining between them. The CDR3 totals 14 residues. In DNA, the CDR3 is TGTGCCAGCACCTTGGAGACGGGCAATCAGCCCCAGCATTTT. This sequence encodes CASTLETGNQPQHF.

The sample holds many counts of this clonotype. DNA of the CDR3: TGTGCCAGCAGTTTAATAGTGGGGGCCAACGTCCTGACTTTC. This sequence encodes CASSLIVGANVLTF. This chain links TRBV12-3 or TRBV12-4 with TRBJ2-6, with unresolved D. Trimming took 2 bases from V and 4 from J, leaving 6 bases between them. The CDR3 extends over 14 amino acids.

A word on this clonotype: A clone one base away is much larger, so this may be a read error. CDR3 in DNA: TGTGCCAGCAGCCAAAGGGGTACGCAGTATTTT. The encoded protein is CASSQRGTQYF. The chain employs TRBV3-1 and TRBJ2-3; a weak D match, TRBD1 (5 bases). This CDR3 is built from 11 residues. Germline V gene sequence: CDR1 LGHDT, CDR2 YNNKEL (reference sequence). V was trimmed by 2 bases and J by 8 bases, leaving 5 bases between them.

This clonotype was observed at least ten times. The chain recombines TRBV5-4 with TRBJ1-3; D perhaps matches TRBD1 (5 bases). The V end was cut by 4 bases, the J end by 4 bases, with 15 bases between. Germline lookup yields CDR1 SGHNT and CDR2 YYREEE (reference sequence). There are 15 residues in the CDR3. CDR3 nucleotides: TGTGCCAGCAGCCATACAGCAGGGTTCGGAAACACCATATATTTT. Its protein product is CASSHTAGFGNTIYF.

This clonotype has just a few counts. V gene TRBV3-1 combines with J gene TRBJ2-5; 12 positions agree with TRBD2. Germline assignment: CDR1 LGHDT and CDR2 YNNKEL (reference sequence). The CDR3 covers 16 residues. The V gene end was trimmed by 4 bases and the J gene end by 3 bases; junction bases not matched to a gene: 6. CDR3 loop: CASSPFRLAGEETQYF. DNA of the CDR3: TGTGCCAGCAGCCCCTTCCGACTAGCGGGGGAAGAGACCCAGTACTTC.

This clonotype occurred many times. Written as DNA, the CDR3 is TGTGTCCGGGGCCAGCAGGGGAATCAGCCCCAGCATTTT. It translates to CVRGQQGNQPQHF. V and J are TRBV7-4 and TRBJ1-5; D perhaps matches TRBD1 (6 bases). This CDR3 is 13 amino acids long. CDR1 and CDR2 (germline): SGHVT, SQSDAQ.

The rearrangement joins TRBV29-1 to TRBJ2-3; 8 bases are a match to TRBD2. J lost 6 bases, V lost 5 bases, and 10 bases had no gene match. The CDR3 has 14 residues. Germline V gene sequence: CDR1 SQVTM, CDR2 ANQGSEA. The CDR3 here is CSVTPGGAGDTQYF. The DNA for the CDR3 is TGCAGCGTTACCCCCGGGGGGGCAGGGGATACGCAGTATTTT.

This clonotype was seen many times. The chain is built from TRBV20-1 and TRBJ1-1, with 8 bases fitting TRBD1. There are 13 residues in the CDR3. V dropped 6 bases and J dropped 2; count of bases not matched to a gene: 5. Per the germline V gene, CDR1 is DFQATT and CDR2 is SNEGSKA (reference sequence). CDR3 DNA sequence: TGCAGTGCCCGGGGACAGGTAAACACTGAAGCTTTCTTT. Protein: CSARGQVNTEAFF.

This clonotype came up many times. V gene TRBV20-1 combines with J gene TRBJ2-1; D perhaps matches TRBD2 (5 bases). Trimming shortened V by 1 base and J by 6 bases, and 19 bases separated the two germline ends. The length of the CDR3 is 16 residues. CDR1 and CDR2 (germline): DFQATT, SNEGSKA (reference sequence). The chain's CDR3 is CSARGGAAARANEQFF. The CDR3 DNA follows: TGCAGTGCTAGAGGAGGAGCCGCAGCGAGGGCCAATGAGCAGTTCTTC.

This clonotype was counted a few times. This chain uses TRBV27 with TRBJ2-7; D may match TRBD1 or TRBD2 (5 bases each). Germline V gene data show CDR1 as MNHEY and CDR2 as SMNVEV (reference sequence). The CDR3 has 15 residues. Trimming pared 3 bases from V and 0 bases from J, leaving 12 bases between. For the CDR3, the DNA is TGTGCCAGCAGTTTCAAGGCAGGGAGCTCCTACGAGCAGTACTTC. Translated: CASSFKAGSSYEQYF.

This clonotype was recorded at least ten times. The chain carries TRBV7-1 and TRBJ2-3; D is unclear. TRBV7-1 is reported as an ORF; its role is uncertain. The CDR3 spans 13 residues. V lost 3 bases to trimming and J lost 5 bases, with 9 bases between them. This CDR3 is CASSSEMVDTQYF. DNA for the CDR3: TGTGCCAGCAGCTCCGAAATGGTAGATACGCAGTATTTT.

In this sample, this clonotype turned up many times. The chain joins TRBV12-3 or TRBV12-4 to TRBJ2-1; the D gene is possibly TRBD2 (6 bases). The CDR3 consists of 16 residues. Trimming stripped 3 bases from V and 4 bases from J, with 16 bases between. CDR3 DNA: TGTGCCAGCAGTTTCTCTGGCGGCGGGGCGTACAATGAGCAGTTCTTC. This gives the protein CASSFSGGGAYNEQFF.

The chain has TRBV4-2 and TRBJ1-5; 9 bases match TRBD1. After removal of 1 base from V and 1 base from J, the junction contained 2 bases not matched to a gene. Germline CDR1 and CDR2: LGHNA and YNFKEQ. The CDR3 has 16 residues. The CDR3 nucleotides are TGTGCCAGCAGCCAAGGGGACAGGGTGAGCAATCAGCCCCAGCATTTT. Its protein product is CASSQGDRVSNQPQHF.

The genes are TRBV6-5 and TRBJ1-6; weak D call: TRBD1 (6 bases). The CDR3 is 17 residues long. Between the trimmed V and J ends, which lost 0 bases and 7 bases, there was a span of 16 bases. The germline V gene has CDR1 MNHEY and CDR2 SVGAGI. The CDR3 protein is CASSYSPWTATNSPLHF. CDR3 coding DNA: TGTGCCAGCAGTTACTCGCCTTGGACAGCCACCAATTCACCCCTCCACTTT.

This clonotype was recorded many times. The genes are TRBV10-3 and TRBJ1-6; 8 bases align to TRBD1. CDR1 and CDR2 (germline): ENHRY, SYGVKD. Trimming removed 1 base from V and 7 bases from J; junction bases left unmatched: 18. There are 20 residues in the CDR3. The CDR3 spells CAISEFGQGFFGLRNSPLHF. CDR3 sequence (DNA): TGTGCCATCAGTGAGTTTGGACAGGGTTTTTTCGGTTTGAGAAATTCACCCCTCCACTTT.